These T cell receptor beta chains were read from a single sample in a study of cytomegalovirus exposure and HLA in healthy donors. The method was immunoSEQ multiplex PCR; TCRdb's version includes in-frame clones alone and lacks a portion of them. Here the sample spans some 210,000 clones, 85% to 90% being singletons. Sequencing was done on a sample of PBMCs. Receptor source: a man younger than 45 in good health and CMV-seronegative. The CDR3 runs from the conserved cysteine through the conserved F or W. A D gene is named only where the DNA matches it firmly. For some rows the clone size is stated as once, few or many, or as a class when expanded; others skip it.

D gene | clone size | J gene | V gene | CDR3 DNA | CDR3 protein
TRBD1 | NA | TRBJ1-6 | TRBV11-2 | TGTGCCAGCAGCTTAGGTCCAGGGGGCAATTCACCCCTCCACTTT | CASSLGPGGNSPLHF
NA | NA | TRBJ1-1 | TRBV28 | TGTGCCAGCAGTTTCGGGGGGCGCGAAGCTTTCTTT | CASSFGGREAFF
NA | NA | TRBJ1-2 | TRBV9 | TGTGCCAGCAGCGTAGATCAAGGGGGCTATGGCTACACCTTC | CASSVDQGGYGYTF
NA | once | TRBJ2-4 | TRBV6-6 | TGTGCCAGCACCCTACTCCGGGAAGAGGACATTCAGTACTTC | CASTLLREEDIQYF
NA | once | TRBJ2-5 | TRBV19 | TGTGCCACCCGGCCCCAGGCCTCGAACAGCGGAGGGGAGACCCAGTACTTC | CATRPQASNSGGETQYF
NA | NA | TRBJ1-6 | TRBV2 | TGTGCCAGCAGTCTACAGGGCGGTAATTCACCCCTCCACTTT | CASSLQGGNSPLHF
TRBD2 | NA | TRBJ2-3 | TRBV7-6 | TGTGCCAGCAGCCTCGGGACTAGCGGGGGGTTGATATCGGATACGCAGTATTTT | CASSLGTSGGLISDTQYF
NA | few | TRBJ1-1 | TRBV7-9 | TGTGCCAGCAGCTTAACTTTGGGGGGAGCTTTCTTT | CASSLTLGGAFF
TRBD1 | NA | TRBJ2-7 | TRBV4-3 | TGCGCCAGCAGTCGGACAGGAGGCGAGCAGTACTTC | CASSRTGGEQYF
TRBD1 | NA | TRBJ1-5 | TRBV18 | TGTGCCAGCTCACCACCGGGACAGGGTGGTCAGCCCCAGCATTTT | CASSPPGQGGQPQHF
NA | NA | TRBJ1-4 | TRBV4-3 | TGCGCCAGCAGCCCCCAACTCCGTAATGAAAAACTGTTTTTT | CASSPQLRNEKLFF
NA | NA | TRBJ2-2 | TRBV16 | TGTGCCAGCAGCCAATCGGGCCAGATCACCGGGGAGCTGTTTTTT | CASSQSGQITGELFF
TRBD2 | once | TRBJ2-3 | TRBV11-3 | TGTGCCAGCAGCCCAGGACTAGCGGATACAGATACGCAGTATTTT | CASSPGLADTDTQYF
NA | once | TRBJ2-7 | TRBV18 | TGTGCCACCGCCGAGGCCATGGCCGAGAAGCAGTACTTC | CATAEAMAEKQYF
NA | NA | TRBJ2-5 | TRBV5-1 | TGCGCCAGCAGCTCCAGGCCCCAGGGAGAGACCCAGTACTTC | CASSSRPQGETQYF
TRBD1 | NA | TRBJ1-1 | TRBV6-6 | TGTGCCAGCAGTTACTCGACAGGGGAGGGCACTGAAGCTTTCTTT | CASSYSTGEGTEAFF
NA | NA | TRBJ1-2 | TRBV28 | TGTGCCAGCAGTTTAGGGCAGGAACTCCCCTATGGCTACACCTTC | CASSLGQELPYGYTF
TRBD2 | NA | TRBJ2-5 | TRBV5-6 | TGTGCCAGCAGCTCAATACTAGCGCCTAAGGGAGAGACCCAGTACTTC | CASSSILAPKGETQYF
TRBD2 | once | TRBJ2-7 | TRBV29-1 | TGCAGCGCTACCGGGGGGGTAGACGAGCAGTACTTC | CSATGGVDEQYF
NA | NA | TRBJ1-2 | TRBV4-3 | TGCGCCAGCAGCCAAGACAGCGGTAACTATGGCTACACCTTC | CASSQDSGNYGYTF
TRBD2 | NA | TRBJ2-1 | TRBV5-1 | TGCGCCAGCAGCTTGGTGGCTAGCGGTCGAACCTACAATGAGCAGTTCTTC | CASSLVASGRTYNEQFF
TRBD2 | NA | TRBJ2-4 | TRBV10-3 | TGTGCCATCAGTTCGGGACTAGATTTTGGCATTCAGTACTTC | CAISSGLDFGIQYF
TRBD2 | NA | TRBJ2-7 | TRBV18 | TGTGCCAGCTCACCAGGACTAGCCCCCTACGAGCAGTACTTC | CASSPGLAPYEQYF
TRBD1 | NA | TRBJ1-2 | TRBV5-8 | TGTGCCAGCAGCCTCCGGACAGGGCCCTATGGCTACACCTTC | CASSLRTGPYGYTF
TRBD1 | NA | TRBJ1-2 | TRBV7-2 | TGTGCCAGCAGCTTACGGGACAGGGGTGGCTACACCTTC | CASSLRDRGGYTF
NA | NA | TRBJ1-6 | TRBV5-1 | TGCGCCAGCAGCTTGGAAGGGGGTACCTCACCCCTCCACTTT | CASSLEGGTSPLHF
NA | NA | TRBJ1-4 | TRBV2 | TGTGCCAGCAGTGAAGCGACCTCCGATACAGCGGTGCGAAATGAAAAACTGTTTTTT | CASSEATSDTAVRNEKLFF
TRBD2 | once | TRBJ2-1 | TRBV4-1 | TGCGCCAGCAGCCAAACGGGACTACCCAACTACAATGAGCAGTTCTTC | CASSQTGLPNYNEQFF
NA | NA | TRBJ2-5 | TRBV12-5 | TGTGCTAGTGGCCTTAGCACACAAGAGACCCAGTACTTC | CASGLSTQETQYF
NA | once | TRBJ2-7 | TRBV15 | TGTGCCACCAGCAGAGATGGCGGTATGACCTCCTACGAGCAGTACTTC | CATSRDGGMTSYEQYF
NA | NA | TRBJ1-2 | TRBV6-5 | TGTGCCAGCAGACCCTCCGGGGTGAACTATGGCTACACCTTC | CASRPSGVNYGYTF
NA | NA | TRBJ2-5 | TRBV7-2 | TGTGCCAGCCTCCGAGGAGAGACCCAGTACTTC | CASLRGETQYF
TRBD2 | NA | TRBJ2-3 | TRBV30 | TGTGCCTGGAGGGCCGGCGGGGGAAAGGATACGCAGTATTTT | CAWRAGGGKDTQYF
TRBD1 | once | TRBJ1-5 | TRBV6-1 | TGTGCCAGCAGCGGACAGGGGGAGATCAATCAGCCCCAGCATTTT | CASSGQGEINQPQHF
NA | NA | TRBJ1-5 | TRBV19 | TGTGCCAGTCGGACAGTAAATTATAGCAATCAGCCCCAGCATTTT | CASRTVNYSNQPQHF
TRBD1 | NA | TRBJ1-4 | TRBV28 | TGTGCCAGCAGTTTACCCCGGGACAGGGATTATAAAACGAGGGAAAAACTGTTTTTT | CASSLPRDRDYKTREKLFF
TRBD1 | NA | TRBJ2-2 | TRBV6-6 | TGTGCCAGCAGGAAACAGGGGTCCTCGAACACCGGGGAGCTGTTTTTT | CASRKQGSSNTGELFF
TRBD2 | NA | TRBJ2-1 | TRBV4-1 | TGCGCCAGCAGCCAGATACCGGGACTAGCGGGAGGGCCAAGGGATGAGCAGTTCTTC | CASSQIPGLAGGPRDEQFF
NA | NA | TRBJ1-6 | TRBV5-4 | TGTGCCAGCAGCTTGGGGACAGTTAATAATTCACCCCTCCACTTT | CASSLGTVNNSPLHF
TRBD2 | NA | TRBJ2-2 | TRBV4-3 | TGCGCCAGCAGCCAAGTTTCTAGCGGGGGGAGTTGGACCGGGGAGCTGTTTTTT | CASSQVSSGGSWTGELFF
NA | NA | TRBJ1-2 | TRBV18 | TGTGCCAGCTCACCATTGGGGCCGGATGGCTACACCTTC | CASSPLGPDGYTF
NA | NA | TRBJ2-7 | TRBV6-1 | TGTGCCAGCAGTGTTACATACGAGCAGTACTTC | CASSVTYEQYF